A selection of T cell receptor beta chains follows, all from one sample in a study of blood T cell repertoires in COVID-19. TCRdb keeps only in-frame clones here, not all; method: immunoSEQ multiplex PCR. The sample lists roughly 73,000 clones, more than 75% occurring once. Sequencing used peripheral blood. The receptors stem from a human donor in a cohort sampled during active COVID-19. The CDR3 runs from the conserved cysteine through the conserved F or W. A D gene is named only where the DNA matches it firmly. Clone size, where shown, is once, few, many, or a class for clones that have expanded.

TRBV7-9	TRBJ2-7	once	TRBD2	TGTGCCAGCAGCTTAGTGGCGGGAGTTGGCTACGAGCAGTACTTC	CASSLVAGVGYEQYF
TRBV5-4	TRBJ2-5	-	TRBD1	TGTGCCAGCAGCAGGAAGGGACAGGGTGGGGGAGAGACCCAGTACTTC	CASSRKGQGGGETQYF
TRBV5-4	TRBJ2-7	-	TRBD1	TGTGCCAGCAGCGCTAGGACAGGCGAGCAGTACTTC	CASSARTGEQYF
TRBV29-1	TRBJ1-1	-	TRBD1	TGCAGCGTCGAGACCCAACAGGGGGCCTCTGAAGCTTTCTTT	CSVETQQGASEAFF
TRBV7-9	TRBJ1-1	once	-	TGTGCCGGCAGCCCTTCGGGATTAAAAGCTTTCTTT	CAGSPSGLKAFF
TRBV2	TRBJ2-1	-	TRBD2	TGTGCCAGCAGTGGGGAGGGACTAGCGGGAAACAATGAGCAGTTCTTC	CASSGEGLAGNNEQFF
TRBV11-3	TRBJ2-1	once	TRBD2	TGTGCCAGCAGCCAGAGCGGGAGGCAGTTCTTC	CASSQSGRQFF
TRBV3-1/TRBV3-2	TRBJ1-5	-	-	TGTGCCAGCAGCCCCGACAGTAATCAGCCCCAGCATTTT	CASSPDSNQPQHF
TRBV15	TRBJ2-3	few	-	TGTGCCACCCGCAGCGTGGCAATCACAGATACGCAGTATTTT	CATRSVAITDTQYF
TRBV5-8	TRBJ1-5	-	TRBD1	TGTGCCAGCAGCAGTAGGACAGGTAATCAGCCCCAGCATTTT	CASSSRTGNQPQHF
TRBV5-1	TRBJ2-3	-	-	TGCGCCAGCAGCTTGACCGGGAAAAGCACAGATACGCAGTATTTT	CASSLTGKSTDTQYF
TRBV27	TRBJ2-1	-	-	TGTGCCAGCAGTCTGTCCGGGAGTGGGGGCAATGAGCAGTTCTTC	CASSLSGSGGNEQFF
TRBV24-1	TRBJ1-2	-	-	TGTGCCACCAGTGACCCGACAGATTACTATGGCTACACCTTC	CATSDPTDYYGYTF
TRBV3-1/TRBV3-2	TRBJ2-3	once	TRBD1	TGTGCCAGCAGCCAAAGCCCCATGGGACAGGGAAGGACAGATACGCAGTATTTT	CASSQSPMGQGRTDTQYF